This T cell receptor beta chain came from a study of CD8 T cells in ankylosing spondylitis. Study-level results: Blood from ankylosing spondylitis patients appeared to carry a characteristic roughly 8-variant TCR beta motif.

V lost 4 bases, J lost 2 bases, and 5 bases stayed unmatched. This CDR3 has 15 residues. Germline V gene data show CDR1 as ENHRY and CDR2 as SYGVKD. Each CDR3 protein gets one entry after TCRdb re-called the 5' RACE reads with MiXCR. The sample holds 700,000 to 850,000 distinct CDR3 sequences; 12% are singletons and the top ten take 0.51%. The table lists this clonotype with many counts. What it binds is not known. Sequencing was done on a sample of blood, either unsorted or a sorted T cell fraction (not recorded which). This chain connects TRBV10-3 to TRBJ2-3, with 8 bases fitting TRBD2. The receptor's source is a male donor with ankylosing spondylitis. The CDR3 loop is CAISAASGFTDTQYF. CDR3 DNA: TGTGCCATCAGTGCTGCTAGCGGGTTCACAGATACGCAGTATTTT.